This T cell receptor beta chain originates from a study of T cells in Graves' hyperthyroidism and ophthalmopathy. RNA transcripts provided the source from which TCR beta CDR3 regions were amplified. Primed by the HTBI set, a first-round RT-PCR was run on the TCR CDR3. TCRdb reprocessed the multiplex PCR reads with MiXCR, giving one entry per CDR3 protein. The repertoire has about 59,000 distinct CDR3 sequences, approximately 53% of them found once; the top ten carry approximately 3.4%. V was pared by 3 bases and J by 5 bases, with 11 bases between. From germline, CDR1 is DFQATT and CDR2 SNEGSKA (reference sequence). The CDR3 spans 13 residues. Ophthalmopathy patients showed a Clinical Activity Score of at least 3, NOSPECS grade of at least 4 and duration under 3 months. Thyroid ultrasound and orbital computed tomography, with clinical symptoms and serum thyroxine and TRAb, informed diagnoses. Cells are PBMCs isolated from about 10 ml of fresh blood.

The clonotype was recovered from a woman in her fifties or sixties with Graves' ophthalmopathy. The sample was blood. The chain employs TRBV20-1 and TRBJ2-1, with D hard to call. The CDR3 nucleotides are TGCAGTGCTAGGACCTCTGGAAACAATGAGCAGTTCTTC. Translating it yields CSARTSGNNEQFF.